These T cell receptor beta chains were read from a single sample in a study of blood T cells in healthy people across ages. TCRdb independently ran MiXCR on the 5' RACE reads; one entry per CDR3 protein. The table shows just over 1 million distinct CDR3 sequences, with 45% occurring only once. Source material: blood. These receptors originate from a woman in her sixties or seventies in good health. Each CDR3 is given with its conserved first and last residue. The D gene is left open where the match is weak. Clone sizes are given selectively: once, few, many, or a class where the clone is expanded.

-,TRBJ2-1,TRBV3-1,-,CASSQVWYNEQFF,TGTGCCAGCAGCCAAGTGTGGTACAATGAGCAGTTCTTC
-,TRBJ2-5,TRBV5-6,-,CASSQGQPGWRETQYF,TGTGCCAGCAGCCAAGGACAGCCCGGGTGGAGAGAGACCCAGTACTTC
-,TRBJ1-6,TRBV27,-,CASSLSGGKHSPLHF,TGTGCCAGCAGTTTATCAGGGGGTAAACATTCACCCCTCCACTTT
few,TRBJ2-7,TRBV6-1,TRBD1,CASSEGRGQRYEQYF,TGTGCCAGCAGTGAAGGAAGGGGACAGAGGTACGAGCAGTACTTC
few,TRBJ2-1,TRBV11-1,-,CASSSTSEQFF,TGTGCCAGCAGCTCTACCAGTGAGCAGTTCTTC
once,TRBJ1-1,TRBV7-8,TRBD1,CASSQDREGRPSPEAFF,TGTGCCAGCAGCCAGGACAGGGAGGGGAGGCCAAGCCCTGAAGCTTTCTTT
-,TRBJ2-5,TRBV7-8,-,CASSLHSGRIQETQYF,TGTGCCAGCAGCTTACATAGCGGACGGATCCAAGAGACCCAGTACTTC
once,TRBJ2-7,TRBV2,-,CASSDYGSSYEQYF,TGTGCCAGCAGTGACTACGGAAGCTCCTACGAGCAGTACTTC
-,TRBJ2-4,TRBV11-2,TRBD2,CASSLDLASGRNIQYF,TGTGCCAGCAGCTTAGATCTGGCTAGCGGGAGAAACATTCAGTACTTC
-,TRBJ2-5,TRBV28,TRBD2,CASTREGEGIQETQYF,TGTGCCAGCACCCGGGAGGGGGAGGGAATCCAAGAGACCCAGTACTTC
-,TRBJ2-3,TRBV4-1,-,CASSSKPSTDTQYF,TGCGCCAGCAGCTCGAAACCTAGCACAGATACGCAGTATTTT
few,TRBJ1-6,TRBV27,-,CASSLMVGREKYNSPLHF,TGTGCCAGCAGTTTAATGGTCGGCAGGGAAAAATATAATTCACCCCTCCACTTT
-,TRBJ1-2,TRBV7-2,-,CASSLVGSEGYTF,TGTGCCAGCAGCTTAGTAGGTTCCGAGGGCTACACCTTC
-,TRBJ1-1,TRBV5-1,-,CASSLEGGWETEAFF,TGCGCCAGCAGCTTGGAGGGAGGGTGGGAAACTGAAGCTTTCTTT
-,TRBJ2-3,TRBV3-1,-,CASSQDSRIGSAQYF,TGTGCCAGCAGCCAAGATAGTAGGATCGGGTCGGCGCAGTATTTT
-,TRBJ1-3,TRBV27,TRBD1,CASSSGTGLVDTIYF,TGTGCCAGCAGTTCCGGGACAGGTCTGGTTGACACCATATATTTT
-,TRBJ2-7,TRBV4-1,-,CASSQAIVGGYEQYF,TGCGCCAGCAGCCAAGCAATAGTTGGGGGCTACGAGCAGTACTTC
-,TRBJ2-7,TRBV7-2,TRBD1,CASSLTGQGSYEQYF,TGTGCCAGCAGCTTGACGGGACAGGGATCCTACGAGCAGTACTTC
-,TRBJ2-7,TRBV5-5,-,CASSLGVARLGEQYF,TGTGCCAGCAGCTTGGGTGTGGCCAGGCTAGGCGAGCAGTACTTC
few,TRBJ1-5,TRBV28,-,CASSFTNQPQHF,TGTGCCAGCAGTTTCACCAATCAGCCCCAGCATTTT
-,TRBJ1-1,TRBV20-1,-,CTPSQGNTEAFF,TGCACCCCATCCCAGGGGAACACTGAAGCTTTCTTT
-,TRBJ2-1,TRBV6-2/TRBV6-3,-,CASSYSVPRWDEQFF,TGTGCCAGCAGTTACTCAGTCCCCCGATGGGATGAGCAGTTCTTC
many,TRBJ2-7,TRBV3-1,TRBD1,CASSQTGTAREQYF,TGTGCCAGCAGCCAAACCGGGACAGCACGCGAGCAGTACTTC
-,TRBJ2-1,TRBV20-1,-,CSATRQVGYNEQFF,TGCAGTGCTACCCGACAGGTTGGGTACAATGAGCAGTTCTTC